This entry lists 14 T cell receptor beta chains sequenced from one sample in a study of blood T cell repertoires in COVID-19. Clones were read by immunoSEQ multiplex PCR, and TCRdb kept only the in-frame ones, dropping some. The sample carries about 220,000 clones, over 75% recorded once. Sequenced: peripheral blood. The receptors come from a woman aged 70-85 years with COVID-19, enrolled during active disease.

V gene TRBV5-1 combines with J gene TRBJ2-3; 7 bases are shared with TRBD1. CDR3 size: 14 residues. Losses at the gene ends were 3 bases for V and 5 bases for J; bases not matched to a gene: 6. Germline values: CDR1 SGHRS, CDR2 YFSETQ. The CDR3 reads CASSYRDSRDTQYF. The CDR3, as DNA: TGCGCCAGCAGCTACCGGGACAGTAGAGATACGCAGTATTTT.

The chain couples TRBV19 to TRBJ2-2, with D tentatively TRBD1 (6 bases). CDR3 length: 16 amino acids. V lost 5 bases, J lost 4 bases, and 17 bases lay in between. CDR1 is LNHDA, CDR2 SQIVND, per germline (reference sequence). CDR3 region: CASSVQGLEITGELFF. The CDR3 DNA reads as TGTGCCAGTAGTGTTCAGGGGTTAGAAATCACCGGGGAGCTGTTTTTT.

The chain uses TRBV5-1 and TRBJ2-3; D is perhaps TRBD1 (6 bases). V was cut by 1 base and J by 1 base, with 10 bases left in between. Germline CDR1 is SGHRS and CDR2 is YFSETQ. This CDR3 contains 15 residues. CDR3 loop: CASSLTGTGTDTQYF. CDR3 nucleotide sequence: TGCGCCAGCAGCTTGACAGGGACGGGCACAGATACGCAGTATTTT.

The rearrangement uses TRBV4-2 and TRBJ1-2, with a possible D match to TRBD1 (5 bases). From germline, CDR1 is LGHNA and CDR2 YNFKEQ. The ends were cut back, 0 bases at V and 8 bases at J, with 10 bases in the middle. This CDR3 has 13 residues. CDR3 nucleotides: TGTGCCAGCAGCCAAGATCGGGGGGAGGGCTACACCTTC. This codes for CASSQDRGEGYTF.

The chain links TRBV9 to TRBJ2-7; 7 nucleotides match TRBD2. Trimming removed 7 bases from V and 1 base from J; junction bases left unmatched: 14. The CDR3 runs to 16 residues. CDR1 and CDR2 (germline): SGDLS, YYNGEE. The CDR3 DNA sequence: TGTGCCAGCTCCGTCGGAGGGGAGGGGATTTCCTACGAGCAGTACTTC. Residues: CASSVGGEGISYEQYF.

The chain carries TRBV25-1 and TRBJ2-1, with a tentative D call TRBD2 (6 bases). The CDR3 has 12 amino acids. From germline, CDR1 is MGHDK and CDR2 SYGVNS. The V end was cut by 7 bases, the J end by 4 bases, with 8 bases between. The CDR3: CASTRGYNEQFF. DNA of the CDR3: TGTGCCAGCACTCGGGGGTACAATGAGCAGTTCTTC. Supplemented by reference TRBV25-1 and TRBJ2-1, the full variable domain reads EADIYQTPRYLVIGTGKKITLECSQTMGHDKMYWYQQDPGMELHLIHYSYGVNSTEKGDLSSESTVSRIRTEHFPLTLESARPSHTSQYLCASTRGYNEQFFGPGTRLTVL.

J is TRBJ1-2 and V is TRBV2; D is possibly TRBD1 (6 bases). This CDR3 has 13 residues. V was cut by 7 bases and J by 2 bases, with 11 bases left in between. The V gene's germline CDR1 is SNHLY and CDR2 FYNNEI. Here the CDR3 DNA reads TGTGCCAGCAATGGACAGAAAAACTATGGCTACACCTTC. Its protein product is CASNGQKNYGYTF.

This chain uses TRBV19 with TRBJ2-2; 9 nucleotides align to TRBD1. There are 14 residues in the CDR3. CDR1 is LNHDA and CDR2 is SQIVND in the germline V gene (reference sequence). With V trimmed by 7 bases and J by 5 bases, 5 bases remained unmatched. The CDR3: CASTRTGETGELFF. The CDR3 DNA is TGTGCCAGTACCCGGACAGGGGAGACCGGGGAGCTGTTTTTT. Together with reference TRBV19 and TRBJ2-2, the CDR3 gives the full variable domain: DGGITQSPKYLFRKEGQNVTLSCEQNLNHDAMYWYRQDPGQGLRLIYYSQIVNDFQKGDIAEGYSVSREKKESFPLTVTSAQKNPTAFYLCASTRTGETGELFFGEGSRLTVL.

Only a few counts were recorded for this clone. CDR3 region: CASSTGQGPGGYTF. In DNA form, the CDR3 reads TGTGCCAGCAGCACGGGACAGGGACCGGGTGGCTACACCTTC. V is TRBV3-1 (or the pseudogene TRBV3-2) and J is TRBJ1-2; TRBD1 matches at 9 bases. V shed 5 bases, J shed 7 bases, and the junction held 8 bases outside the gene matches. The germline gives CDR1 LGHDT, CDR2 YNNKEL (reference sequence). CDR3 length equals 14 residues.

The chain combines TRBV6-5 with TRBJ2-7; D is possibly TRBD1 (6 bases). Trimming pared 4 bases from V and 4 bases from J, leaving 20 bases between. The CDR3 extends over 16 amino acids. Germline V gene lookup returns CDR1 MNHEY and CDR2 SVGAGI. The CDR3: CASSLPRGVGIYEQYF. The CDR3 region has the DNA TGTGCCAGCAGTTTACCCAGGGGTGTGGGTATATACGAGCAGTACTTC.

The rearrangement links TRBV2 to TRBJ2-5, with 9 bases fitting TRBD2. Germline values: CDR1 SNHLY, CDR2 FYNNEI. The V gene end was trimmed by 8 bases and the J gene end by 1 base; junction bases not matched to a gene: 8. There are 15 residues in the CDR3. DNA for the CDR3: TGTGCCAGCGGCCGCCTAGCGGGATCCCAAGAGACCCAGTACTTC. It codes for CASGRLAGSQETQYF.

The gene calls are TRBV3-1 (or the pseudogene TRBV3-2) and TRBJ2-6; D is perhaps TRBD1 (6 bases). V shed 1 base and J shed 2 bases, with 9 bases lying between them. Germline CDR1 is LGHDT and CDR2 is YNNKEL (reference sequence). The CDR3 runs to 16 residues. The CDR3 nucleotides are TGTGCCAGCAGCCAAGTCCAGGGGACTGGGGCCAACGTCCTGACTTTC. This codes for CASSQVQGTGANVLTF.

The rearrangement joins TRBV4-1 to TRBJ1-1; 9 positions match TRBD1. CDR1 is MGHRA and CDR2 is YSYEKL in the germline V gene. The V and J ends lost 5 bases and 6 bases, in that order; junction bases with no gene match: 4. The CDR3 has 13 amino acids. The CDR3 loop reads CASSFRQGAEAFF. As DNA, the CDR3 is TGCGCCAGCAGCTTTCGACAGGGGGCTGAAGCTTTCTTT.

The chain is built from TRBV6-2 or TRBV6-3 and TRBJ1-2; D gene unclear. V lost 6 bases and J lost 7, with 18 bases in between. This CDR3 is 14 amino acids long. The V gene's germline CDR1 is MNHEY and CDR2 SVGEGT. CDR3 in amino acids: CASSQLRGWSGYTF. CDR3 DNA sequence: TGTGCCAGCAGCCAACTTCGGGGTTGGAGTGGCTACACCTTC.